The clone carrying this T cell receptor delta chain was recorded a few times. Antigen unknown. The protein held in TCRdb is that of a much larger clone and does not match this DNA's translation at residue 10, likely because of a read error; the protein shown is translated from the DNA. Vgamma9/Vdelta2+ and Vdelta2-negative gammadelta T cells were flow-sorted from PBMC for bulk sequencing. This sample is drawn from a study of γδ T cells in repeated Plasmodium falciparum infection. Regarding the study as a whole: Malian children's Vdelta2-negative repertoires appeared more expanded and less diverse than Australians'.

TCRdb re-processed the multiplex PCR reads via CATT. The repertoire holds 75,000 to 100,000 delta-chain clones, with over 1.1% as singletons. Deletions cut 1 base from V and 1 base from J, with 19 bases between. In germline, CDR1 is TSWWSYY, CDR2 QGS. This CDR3 has 18 residues. The rearrangement joins TRDV1 to TRDJ1; a weak D match, TRDD2 (6 bases). In the absence of a J gene in TCRdb, the DNA was matched to germline to assign it here. The sample taken for sequencing was gamma-delta T cells from blood. The source of this sequence is a pool of human donors (malaria-infected and uninfected, not separated). The CDR3: CALGEPSYGALLTDKLIF. The CDR3 DNA reads TGTGCTCTTGGGGAACCCTCCTACGGGGCTCTACTCACCGATAAACTCATCTTT.